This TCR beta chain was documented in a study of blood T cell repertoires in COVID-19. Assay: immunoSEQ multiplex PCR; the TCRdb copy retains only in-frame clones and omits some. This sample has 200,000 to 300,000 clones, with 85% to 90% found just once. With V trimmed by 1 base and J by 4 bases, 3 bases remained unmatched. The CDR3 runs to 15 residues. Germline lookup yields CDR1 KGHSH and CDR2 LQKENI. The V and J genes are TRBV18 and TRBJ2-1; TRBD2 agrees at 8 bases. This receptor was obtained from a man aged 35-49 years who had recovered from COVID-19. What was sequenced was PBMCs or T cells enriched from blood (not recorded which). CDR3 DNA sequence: TGTGCCAGCTCACCACAGCGGGGGAGTTACAATGAGCAGTTCTTC. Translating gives CASSPQRGSYNEQFF. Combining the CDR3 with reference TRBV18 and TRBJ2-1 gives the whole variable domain NAGVMQNPRHLVRRRGQEARLRCSPMKGHSHVYWYRQLPEEGLKFMVYLQKENIIDESGMPKERFSAEFPKEGPSILRIQQVVRGDSAAYFCASSPQRGSYNEQFFGPGTRLTVL.